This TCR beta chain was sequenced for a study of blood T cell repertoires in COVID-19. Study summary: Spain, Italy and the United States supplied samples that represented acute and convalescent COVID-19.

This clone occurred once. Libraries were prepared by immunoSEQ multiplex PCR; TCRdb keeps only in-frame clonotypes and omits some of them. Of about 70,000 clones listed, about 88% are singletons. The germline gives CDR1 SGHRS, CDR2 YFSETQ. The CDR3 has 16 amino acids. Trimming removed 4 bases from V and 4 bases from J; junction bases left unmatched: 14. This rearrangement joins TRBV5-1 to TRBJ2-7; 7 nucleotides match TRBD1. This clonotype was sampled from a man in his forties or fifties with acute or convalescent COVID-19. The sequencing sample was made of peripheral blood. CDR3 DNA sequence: TGCGCCAGCAGCAGGACCTCGACAGGGTTAGTTTACGAGCAGTACTTC. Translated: CASSRTSTGLVYEQYF.